This TCR beta chain is drawn from a study of cytomegalovirus exposure and HLA in healthy donors. Background on the study: Around 86 million unique TCRs, all from HLA-typed donors, were included in an early release of the data. The study, taken as a whole, reports: Among TCR beta chains, those listed as cytomegalovirus-associated numbered about 160. Available immune exposure information was restricted to CMV serostatus only.

With regard to this clone: Its target is unknown.

The CDR3 is 15 residues long. Trimming removed 4 bases at V and 2 bases at J, with 13 bases between. The germline CDR1 and CDR2 sequences are SGHNT and YYREEE (reference sequence). Both 60 Vbeta primers and 13 Jbeta primers went into the PCR. Sequencing was performed with immunoSEQ multiplex PCR; in TCRdb, only in-frame clones are kept and a portion is missing. The table lists around 150,000 clones, around 83% of them singletons. This sequence joins TRBV5-4 and TRBJ2-1, with TRBD2 as a possible D gene (6 bases). Sequenced: PBMCs. This clonotype was obtained from a man between 18 and 29 years old in good health and CMV-seropositive. The CDR3 protein is CASSPGLAAYNEQFF. In nucleotides, the CDR3 is TGTGCCAGCAGCCCGGGACTTGCGGCCTACAATGAGCAGTTCTTC.